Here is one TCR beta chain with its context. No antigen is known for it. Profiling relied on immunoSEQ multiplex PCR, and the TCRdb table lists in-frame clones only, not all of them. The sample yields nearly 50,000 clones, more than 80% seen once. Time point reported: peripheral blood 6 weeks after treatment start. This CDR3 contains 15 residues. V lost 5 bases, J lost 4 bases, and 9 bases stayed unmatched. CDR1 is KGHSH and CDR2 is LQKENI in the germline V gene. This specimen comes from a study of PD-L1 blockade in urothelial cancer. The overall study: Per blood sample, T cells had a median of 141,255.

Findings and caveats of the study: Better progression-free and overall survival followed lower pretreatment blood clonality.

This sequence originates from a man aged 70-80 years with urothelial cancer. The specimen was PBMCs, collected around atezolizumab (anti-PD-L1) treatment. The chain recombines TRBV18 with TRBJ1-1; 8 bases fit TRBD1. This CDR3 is CASSIGQGGATEAFF. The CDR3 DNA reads TGTGCCAGCTCAATCGGACAGGGTGGAGCCACTGAAGCTTTCTTT. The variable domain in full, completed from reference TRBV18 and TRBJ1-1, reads NAGVMQNPRHLVRRRGQEARLRCSPMKGHSHVYWYRQLPEEGLKFMVYLQKENIIDESGMPKERFSAEFPKEGPSILRIQQVVRGDSAAYFCASSIGQGGATEAFFGQGTRLTVV.